This section outlines one T cell receptor (beta chain) sequence together with its context. Sequenced by immunoSEQ multiplex PCR; TCRdb stores in-frame clones only, minus some. The data contain about 480,000 clones, around nine tenths of them singletons. The CDR3 covers 16 residues. The germline gives CDR1 LGHDT, CDR2 YNNKEL (reference sequence). With V trimmed by 2 bases and J by 7 bases, 8 bases remained unmatched. As for treatment: approximately 18 received Ad26.COV2.S at low or high dose, single or two shots; 5 received placebo; per-sample allocation not given. Collection of samples fell on day 63 after the first vaccine or placebo injection. This sample is drawn from a study of Ad26.COV2.S vaccination and SARS-CoV-2 variants.

The source was peripheral blood, collected in a trial of Ad26.COV2.S vaccine versus placebo. The rearrangement uses TRBV3-1 (or the pseudogene TRBV3-2) and TRBJ2-1, with 10 bases that match TRBD2. The clonotype comes from a person aged 18 to 65 who received the Ad26.COV2.S COVID-19 vaccine or a placebo. CDR3 in amino acids: CASSQRLAGVGNEQFF. The CDR3 DNA reads as TGTGCCAGCAGCCAACGGCTAGCGGGAGTGGGTAATGAGCAGTTCTTC.